What follows describes a single T cell receptor beta chain. This sample stems from a study of blood T cell repertoires in COVID-19. Whole-study context: COVID-19 samples, acute and convalescent, were from the United States, Italy and Spain. Nucleic acid was either cDNA or gDNA, and it came from T cells, B-cell-depleted T cells, or PBMCs.

Germline CDR1 is MNHEY and CDR2 is SVGAGI. V lost 2 bases, J lost 12 bases, and 19 bases lay in between. This CDR3 has 15 residues. Original analysis: Amplification of reference gene primers was used by the study to estimate nucleated cell counts. Sequenced by immunoSEQ multiplex PCR; TCRdb stores in-frame clones only, minus some. V and J calls and clone size are copied from that table; D and trimming were computed from the DNA. The sample has about 220,000 clones; 70% to 90% are singletons. Source material: peripheral blood. The sequence came from a woman aged 25 to 39 who had recovered from COVID-19. J is TRBJ1-4 and V is TRBV6-5; D gene unclear. The CDR3 loop reads CASSYRPDWGSELFF. The CDR3 coding sequence is TGTGCCAGCAGTTACAGGCCGGACTGGGGATCGGAACTGTTTTTT.